Given below is one T cell receptor (beta chain) in context. The sample originates from a study of blood T cell repertoires in COVID-19. About the research overall: Spain, Italy and the United States supplied samples that represented acute and convalescent COVID-19. Nucleic acid was either cDNA or gDNA, and it came from T cells, B-cell-depleted T cells, or PBMCs.

Using immunoSEQ multiplex PCR, the repertoire was profiled, and TCRdb retains in-frame clones only, with some absent. The sample includes about 380,000 clones, 85% of them seen just once. The CDR3 sequence is 17 residues long. The germline CDR1 and CDR2 sequences are MNHEY and SMNVEV (reference sequence). Losses at the gene ends were 8 bases for V and 4 bases for J; bases not matched to a gene: 19. The clonotype was recovered from a woman under 30 with acute or convalescent COVID-19. The V and J genes are TRBV27 and TRBJ2-5; 7 bases map to TRBD2. The sample comprised peripheral blood. CDR3 in amino acids: CASAKLIASGEGETQYF. The CDR3 DNA reads TGTGCCAGCGCGAAACTAATTGCTAGCGGAGAGGGAGAGACCCAGTACTTC.